The 25 T cell receptor beta chains listed next were all sequenced from one sample in a study of blood T cell repertoires in COVID-19. Sequencing used immunoSEQ multiplex PCR; TCRdb keeps in-frame clones, though not all of them. In the table there are nearly 200,000 clones, roughly nine tenths of which are singletons. The sequencing input was peripheral blood. The receptors here all came from a woman in her seventies with acute or convalescent COVID-19.

The chain employs TRBV2 and TRBJ2-5, with 10 bases fitting TRBD1. The CDR3 runs to 16 residues. Germline CDR1 SNHLY, CDR2 FYNNEI. With 8 bases clipped from V and 3 bases from J, the junction kept 12 bases outside the gene matches. This CDR3 is CASWVGKGQGKETQYF. The CDR3 coding sequence is TGTGCCAGCTGGGTGGGAAAGGGACAGGGGAAAGAGACCCAGTACTTC.

This chain uses TRBV5-1 with TRBJ2-3, with 7 bases identical to TRBD1. Trimming cost V 4 bases and J 4 bases; bases outside gene matches: 6. The CDR3 is made up of 14 amino acids. Germline CDR1 reads SGHRS; CDR2 reads YFSETQ. CDR3 region: CASSPGQEADTQYF. CDR3 bases: TGCGCCAGCAGCCCAGGACAGGAAGCAGATACGCAGTATTTT.

The J gene is TRBJ2-1, the V gene TRBV7-9; TRBD2 aligns across 10 bases. V gave up 5 bases and J gave up 11 bases; unmatched junction bases: 6. The CDR3 loop spans 13 amino acids. The germline CDR1 and CDR2 sequences are SEHNR and FQNEAQ (reference sequence). Here the CDR3 reads CASSTSGDPKQFF. In nucleotides, the CDR3 is TGTGCCAGCAGCACTAGCGGGGACCCGAAGCAGTTCTTC.

The rearrangement links TRBV5-1 to TRBJ2-7; 9 bases line up with TRBD1. The CDR3 loop spans 12 amino acids. V dropped 8 bases and J dropped 5; count of bases not matched to a gene: 5. CDR1 SGHRS and CDR2 YFSETQ come from the germline V gene. The CDR3 protein is CARGQGGDEQYF. In DNA, the CDR3 is TGCGCCAGGGGACAGGGTGGCGACGAGCAGTACTTC.

The chain has TRBV5-1 and TRBJ1-1, with a tentative D call TRBD1 (5 bases). CDR3 size: 14 residues. The ends were cut back, 3 bases at V and 7 bases at J, with 16 bases in the middle. Germline values: CDR1 SGHRS, CDR2 YFSETQ. Written as DNA, the CDR3 is TGCGCCAGCAGCTCAAAGGACGGACATTTTGAAGCTTTCTTT. This translates into CASSSKDGHFEAFF.

DNA for the CDR3: TGTGCCAGCAGCTGGGACAGGCTTTTTGAAAAACTGTTTTTT. Protein product: CASSWDRLFEKLFF. This sequence joins TRBV6-5 and TRBJ1-4; 8 bases are a match to TRBD1. V lost 6 bases, J lost 7 bases, and 7 bases stayed unmatched. The CDR3 has 14 amino acids. Germline CDR1 MNHEY, CDR2 SVGAGI.

This clone was counted once. The chain carries TRBV3-1 (or the pseudogene TRBV3-2) and TRBJ2-1, with TRBD2 identical over 15 bases. The V segment lost 3 bases and the J segment 6 bases; nucleotides outside the gene matches: 3. The CDR3 totals 16 residues. Germline V CDR1 and CDR2: LGHDT, YNNKEL (reference sequence). The CDR3 spells CASSHRTSGRGNEQFF. The CDR3 coding sequence is TGTGCCAGCAGCCATAGGACTAGCGGGAGGGGCAATGAGCAGTTCTTC.

This sequence joins TRBV29-1 and TRBJ2-1; 8 bases match TRBD2. Germline assignment: CDR1 SQVTM and CDR2 ANQGSEA. Germline trimming cut 8 bases from V and 6 bases from J; bases unmatched to any gene: 9. There are 13 residues in the CDR3. In DNA, the CDR3 is TGCAGCTCCCGCGAGCGGGGGATCAATGAGCAGTTCTTC. It encodes CSSRERGINEQFF.

The chain is built from TRBV7-9 and TRBJ2-5, with unresolved D. This CDR3 is 14 amino acids long. V lost 1 base and J lost 1, with 7 bases in between. Germline CDR1 and CDR2: SEHNR and FQNEAQ (reference sequence). CDR3 DNA sequence: TGTGCCAGCAGCTTAGGACTCGGCCAAGAGACCCAGTACTTC. This gives the protein CASSLGLGQETQYF.

The chain combines TRBV5-1 with TRBJ2-5; TRBD2 agrees at 14 bases. The junction had 12 bases not matched to a gene; V was cut back by 4 bases and J by 10 bases. Germline assignment: CDR1 SGHRS and CDR2 YFSETQ. This CDR3 comprises 16 residues. The CDR3 nucleotides are TGCGCCAGCAGCCGGACTAGCGGGGGGTATGGAACGATCCAGTACTTC. As protein: CASSRTSGGYGTIQYF.

The chain has TRBV11-3 and TRBJ1-3, with 8 nucleotides matching TRBD1. J gave up 2 bases and V 3 bases, and 3 bases lay outside the gene matches. The CDR3 extends over 15 amino acids. The V gene's germline CDR1 is SGHNT and CDR2 YENEEA. CDR3 loop: CASSFGQGTGNTIYF. DNA of the CDR3: TGTGCCAGCAGCTTTGGACAGGGAACTGGAAACACCATATATTTT.

V usage is TRBV6-1 and J usage is TRBJ1-1, with a possible D match to TRBD1 (6 bases). CDR3 length: 13 residues. CDR1 and CDR2 (germline): MNHNS, SASEGT. Trimming removed 2 bases from V and 4 bases from J, with 8 bases in between. The CDR3 sequence is CASSENRATEAFF. DNA of the CDR3: TGTGCCAGCAGTGAAAACAGGGCCACTGAAGCTTTCTTT.

V and J are TRBV5-4 and TRBJ2-3; a weak D match, TRBD1 (6 bases). Germline V gives CDR1 SGHNT, CDR2 YYREEE (reference sequence). CDR3 length: 15 amino acids. Trimming took 4 bases from V and 6 from J, leaving 18 bases between them. CDR3 nucleotide sequence: TGTGCCAGCAGCATCCAGACAGGCCGCCCGGATACGCAGTATTTT. This translates into CASSIQTGRPDTQYF.

This chain links TRBV29-1 with TRBJ1-2; D is possibly TRBD1 (5 bases). The germline V and J ends were trimmed by 6 bases and 1 base, with 9 bases remaining between them. The CDR3 contains 12 residues. Germline-derived CDR1 and CDR2 are SQVTM and ANQGSEA. The CDR3 DNA follows: TGCAGCGTGGCGACAGATAACTATGGCTACACCTTC. It codes for CSVATDNYGYTF.

The chain has TRBV28 and TRBJ2-7; 8 bases map to TRBD1. This CDR3 region has 14 residues. Germline V gene sequence: CDR1 MDHEN, CDR2 SYDVKM. V dropped 5 bases and J dropped 6; count of bases not matched to a gene: 9. CDR3 nucleotide sequence: TGTGCCAGCAGTGTCGGACAGGGAAGGAGCGAGCAGTACTTC. This translates into CASSVGQGRSEQYF.

The chain has TRBV9 and TRBJ1-3; TRBD1 is a possible D gene (6 bases). V was trimmed by 0 bases and J by 4 bases, leaving 14 bases between them. CDR3 length: 16 amino acids. The V gene's germline CDR1 is SGDLS and CDR2 YYNGEE. CDR3 bases: TGTGCCAGCAGCGTAGGGCGGGGGGGCGCCGGAAACACCATATATTTT. This translates into CASSVGRGGAGNTIYF.

The V gene is TRBV27, the J gene TRBJ2-1, with TRBD2 identical over 9 bases. CDR3 length: 16 residues. V was clipped by 4 bases and J by 4 bases; unmatched bases: 8. Germline assignment: CDR1 MNHEY and CDR2 SMNVEV (reference sequence). CDR3: CASSSRSGRGYNEQFF. As DNA, the CDR3 is TGTGCCAGCAGTTCCCGTAGCGGGAGAGGTTACAATGAGCAGTTCTTC.

The V call is TRBV10-2, the J call TRBJ1-1, with a tentative D call TRBD1 (6 bases). This CDR3 region has 14 residues. The V end was cut by 6 bases, the J end by 10 bases, with 21 bases between. Germline CDR1 is WSHSY and CDR2 is SAAADI. Here the CDR3 reads CASRAPGGPPLAFF. CDR3 bases: TGCGCCAGCAGGGCGCCGGGGGGCCCTCCGCTAGCTTTCTTT.

This clone came up once. The genes are TRBV27 and TRBJ2-7; TRBD1 matches at 10 bases. CDR1 MNHEY and CDR2 SMNVEV come from the germline V gene (reference sequence). The ends lost 6 bases at V and 1 base at J; junction bases unmatched: 3. The CDR3 spans 14 residues. As DNA, the CDR3 is TGTGCCAGCAGGCGACAGGGGGCTTCCTACGAGCAGTACTTC. The encoded protein is CASRRQGASYEQYF.

V gene TRBV5-1 combines with J gene TRBJ2-7; 9 nucleotides agree with TRBD2. The V segment lost 4 bases and the J segment 2 bases; nucleotides outside the gene matches: 16. The length of the CDR3 is 18 residues. Germline-derived CDR1 and CDR2 are SGHRS and YFSETQ. The CDR3 loop is CASSQRLAGPVDPYEQYF. The CDR3 DNA reads as TGCGCCAGCAGCCAAAGGCTAGCGGGACCTGTAGATCCCTACGAGCAGTACTTC.

The sample holds one count of this clone. This chain connects TRBV15 to TRBJ1-3; unclear D gene. V gave up 0 bases and J gave up 7 bases, with 13 bases separating them. The germline V gene has CDR1 LNHNV and CDR2 YYDKDF (reference sequence). CDR3 length equals 15 residues. As DNA, the CDR3 is TGTGCCACCAGCAGAGATATGGTAACGAGGAACACCATATATTTT. Residues: CATSRDMVTRNTIYF.

The CDR3 DNA follows: TGTGCCACCGACCCCCGGGGCAGGGGCACCGGGGAGCTGTTTTTT. The encoded protein is CATDPRGRGTGELFF. The gene calls are TRBV10-3 and TRBJ2-2; D is possibly TRBD1 (6 bases). Trimming cost V 10 bases and J 4 bases, with 19 bases left between them. The CDR3 covers 15 residues. CDR1 ENHRY and CDR2 SYGVKD come from the germline V gene.

The rearrangement joins TRBV5-1 to TRBJ2-2, with 11 nucleotides matching TRBD2. Germline-derived CDR1 and CDR2 are SGHRS and YFSETQ. V was pared by 4 bases and J by 6 bases, with 5 bases of the junction left unmatched. The CDR3 spans 15 residues. The CDR3 coding sequence is TGCGCCAGCAGCATCACACTAGCGGGGGCCGGGGAGCTGTTTTTT. Protein product: CASSITLAGAGELFF.

V is TRBV5-4 and J is TRBJ2-1; D remains unclear. This CDR3 is built from 13 residues. The germline V gene encodes CDR1 SGHNT and CDR2 YYREEE (reference sequence). V lost 5 bases to trimming and J lost 4 bases, with 10 bases between them. The CDR3 sequence is CASSSPEYNEQFF. The CDR3 region has the DNA TGTGCCAGCAGTTCACCCGAGTACAATGAGCAGTTCTTC.

The chain couples TRBV6-1 to TRBJ1-4, with D hard to call. CDR1 MNHNS and CDR2 SASEGT come from the germline V gene. The CDR3 length is 13 residues. Trimming took 3 bases from V and 5 from J, leaving 7 bases between them. The chain's CDR3 is CASSDRSNEKLFF. CDR3 sequence (DNA): TGTGCCAGCAGTGACAGGTCCAATGAAAAACTGTTTTTT.